The T cell receptor beta chain described here comes from a study of shared clonotypes between healthy human individuals. Study-wide results and limits: Clonotypes that were shared across a handful of donors made up roughly 5% of naive CD4 clonotypes.

On this clone: As yet, its antigen is unknown.

Germline V lookup: CDR1 SGHTA, CDR2 FQGNSA. J lost 5 bases, V lost 1 base, and 4 bases had no gene match. The CDR3 consists of 16 residues. Repertoires were generated with immunoSEQ multiplex PCR, while TCRdb's copy carries only in-frame clones and drops some. This table holds around 750,000 clones, 74% found once. Adults of Caucasian background living in Nashville, Tennessee made up all donors. The chain combines TRBV7-2 with TRBJ2-7, with TRBD2 matching 14 bases. This sequence was found in a woman in her 30s in good health. Sequenced material: memory CD4+ T cells sorted from blood. Sample subset: CD45RA-negative fraction. The CDR3 nucleotides read TGTGCCAGCAGCTTAGAGGGACTAGCGGGAGTCAACGAGCAGTACTTC. It yields the protein CASSLEGLAGVNEQYF.